This section outlines one T cell receptor beta chain sequence together with its context. This sample is drawn from a study of cytomegalovirus exposure and HLA in healthy donors. Study at large: Later analysis reported that the approximately 120 validation repertoires shared the platform of the roughly 670 first-cohort repertoires.

This CDR3 has 15 amino acids. Trimming shortened V by 7 bases and J by 1 base, and 15 bases separated the two germline ends. CDR1 is MDHEN and CDR2 is SYDVKM in the germline V gene. Some clones are missing from TCRdb's copy, which holds only in-frame ones; the method was immunoSEQ multiplex PCR. The repertoire holds about 280,000 clones, 65% to 90% seen once, with 1% in the top ten. The sequence was obtained from a woman younger than 35 in good health and CMV-seronegative. The chain combines TRBV28 with TRBJ2-3; D is undetermined. The sample comprised PBMCs. The CDR3 spells CASKLSLDGTDTQYF. The CDR3 DNA is TGTGCCAGCAAACTGAGTCTAGATGGCACAGATACGCAGTATTTT.